This T cell receptor (beta chain) was sequenced during a study of T cells in women clearing cervical HPV infection. Study background: No precancer developed; the control's incident HPV16 infection cleared within 12 months. HLA type could not be excluded as a confounder.

Data came from immunoSEQ multiplex PCR; TCRdb stores just in-frame clones and leaves some out. There are roughly 38,000 clones in the sample, with roughly 6% held by the top ten. Per germline, CDR1 SNHLY and CDR2 FYNNEI. The CDR3 is made up of 13 amino acids. Of note for this clone: The CDR3 is cut off 3 residues early in the read; its end comes from the germline J gene.

Cervical HPV DNA detected by MY09/MY11 PCR, typed by dot-blot. This receptor was identified in a woman between 18 and 75 years old with a cervical HPV16 infection that either progressed to CIN3+ or cleared (not recorded which). Sequenced material: blood buffy coat. The V call is TRBV2, the J call TRBJ2-2, with a tentative D call TRBD1 (5 bases). CDR3 sequence reads: CAEGSSGANVLFF. The CDR3 DNA, read in part, is TGTGCCGAAGGGTCCTCTGGGGCCAACGTG. Using reference TRBV2 and TRBJ2-2 for the parts outside the CDR3, the full variable domain is EPEVTQTPSHQVTQMGQEVILRCVPISNHLYFYWYRQILGQKVEFLVSFYNNEISEKSEIFDDQFSVERPDGSNFTLKIRSTKLEDSAMYFCAEGSSGANVLFFGEGSRLTVL.